This T cell receptor (beta chain) was recorded in a study of shared clonotypes between healthy human individuals. Study results and caveats: Having only a few donors restricted how much genetic and exposure-history diversity was captured. Four donors held approximately 5% of naive CD4 clonotypes in common. Larger estimated richness was generally recorded for naive subsets relative to memory subsets.

Only one count was recorded for this clone. The target antigen is unknown. Sequencing was performed with immunoSEQ multiplex PCR; in TCRdb, only in-frame clones are kept and a portion is missing. This table has millions of clones, approximately 95% appearing once. With 4 bases clipped from V and 8 bases from J, the junction kept 5 bases outside the gene matches. Germline CDR1 is SGHRS and CDR2 is YFSETQ. The CDR3 contains 14 residues. This chain links TRBV5-1 with TRBJ2-6, with TRBD1 matching over 8 bases. The sequence was obtained from a man aged 18-30 years in good health. Some clones in this sample may be carry-over from other donors' samples. Material: naive CD4+ T cells from PBMCs. Documented subset: CD45RA+ positively selected. Here the CDR3 DNA reads TGCGCCAGCAGCCCGACAGGGGTGACCAACGTCCTGACTTTC. It is translated as CASSPTGVTNVLTF. The full variable domain, rest sourced from reference TRBV5-1 and TRBJ2-6, is KAGVTQTPRYLIKTRGQQVTLSCSPISGHRSVSWYQQTPGQGLQFLFEYFSETQRNKGNFPGRFSGRQFSNSRSEMNVSTLELGDSALYLCASSPTGVTNVLTFGAGSRLTVL.